A selection of T cell receptor beta chains follows, all from one sample in a study of a mutant IDH1 vaccine in newly diagnosed glioma. For these receptors, no antigen is known. Here immunoSEQ multiplex PCR was the method, and the copy in TCRdb shows in-frame clones only, minus some. Of some 60,000 clones listed, 80% to 90% are singletons. This sample comprised PBMCs, obtained from a glioma patient whose treatment included an IDH1 peptide vaccine. These receptors were obtained from a man in his forties with glioma. CDR3s include the opening cysteine and the closing phenylalanine or tryptophan. Fields, in order: D gene, V gene, J gene, CDR3 protein, CDR3 DNA. A D gene is named only where the DNA matches it firmly.

-	TRBV14	TRBJ1-6	CASSQRDSYNSPLHF	TGTGCCAGCAGCCAACGGGACTCCTATAATTCACCCCTCCACTTT
-	TRBV6-4	TRBJ2-2	CASSDSGGSNTGELFF	TGTGCCAGCAGTGACTCAGGCGGGTCGAACACCGGGGAGCTGTTTTTT
TRBD1	TRBV5-1	TRBJ2-2	CASSYRTGVATGELFF	TGCGCCAGCAGCTATAGGACAGGGGTGGCCACCGGGGAGCTGTTTTTT
-	TRBV25-1	TRBJ1-2	CASRQTGRTNGYTF	TGTGCCAGCAGACAAACGGGACGGACTAATGGCTACACCTTC
-	TRBV6-5	TRBJ1-5	CASSDTGWQPQHF	TGTGCCAGCAGCGACACAGGGTGGCAGCCCCAGCATTTT
TRBD1	TRBV19	TRBJ2-2	CASSIGRDRGNTGELFF	TGTGCCAGTAGTATAGGCCGGGACAGGGGCAACACCGGGGAGCTGTTTTTT
TRBD2	TRBV6-5	TRBJ2-1	CASRLAGASNEQFF	TGTGCCAGCAGGCTAGCGGGGGCGAGCAATGAGCAGTTCTTC
-	TRBV29-1	TRBJ1-1	CSGQQGWGTEAFF	TGCAGCGGTCAACAGGGTTGGGGGACTGAAGCTTTCTTT
TRBD1	TRBV5-6	TRBJ2-1	CASSFRDRGSYNEQFF	TGTGCCAGCAGCTTCCGGGACAGGGGCTCCTACAATGAGCAGTTCTTC
TRBD1	TRBV19	TRBJ1-6	CASRHRGDSPLHF	TGTGCCAGTAGGCACAGGGGGGATTCACCCCTCCACTTT
-	TRBV5-1	TRBJ2-2	CASSLAGAKGELFF	TGCGCCAGCAGCTTGGCCGGGGCAAAGGGGGAGCTGTTTTTT
-	TRBV13	TRBJ1-2	CASSWPYKGDGYTF	TGTGCCAGCAGCTGGCCTTATAAGGGCGATGGCTACACCTTC
-	TRBV7-9	TRBJ2-5	CASSPRLGSRGETQYF	TGTGCCAGCAGCCCAAGACTAGGGTCGAGGGGAGAGACCCAGTACTTC
TRBD2	TRBV6-6	TRBJ2-3	CASRRYLAGPEDTQYF	TGTGCCAGCAGGCGTTACTTAGCGGGGCCCGAAGATACGCAGTATTTT
-	TRBV6-6	TRBJ2-1	CASSSTTTGTYNEQFF	TGTGCCAGCAGTTCGACTACTACGGGAACCTACAATGAGCAGTTCTTC